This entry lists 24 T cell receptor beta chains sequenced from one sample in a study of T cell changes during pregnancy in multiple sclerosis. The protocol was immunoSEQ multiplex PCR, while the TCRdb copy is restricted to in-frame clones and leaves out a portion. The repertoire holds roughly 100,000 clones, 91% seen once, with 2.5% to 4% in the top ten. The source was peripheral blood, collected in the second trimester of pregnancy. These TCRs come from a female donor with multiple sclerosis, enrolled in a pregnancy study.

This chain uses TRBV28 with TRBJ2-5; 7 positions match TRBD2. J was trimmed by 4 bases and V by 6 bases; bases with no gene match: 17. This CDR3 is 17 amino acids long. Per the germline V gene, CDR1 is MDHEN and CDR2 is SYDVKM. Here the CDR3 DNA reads TGTGCCAGCAGCCCAACGCGGGGGAGCTGGGGGGGAGAGACCCAGTACTTC. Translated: CASSPTRGSWGGETQYF. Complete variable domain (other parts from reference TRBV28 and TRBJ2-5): DVKVTQSSRYLVKRTGEKVFLECVQDMDHENMFWYRQDPGLGLRLIYFSYDVKMKEKGDIPEGYSVSREKKERFSLILESASTNQTSMYLCASSPTRGSWGGETQYFGPGTRLLVL.

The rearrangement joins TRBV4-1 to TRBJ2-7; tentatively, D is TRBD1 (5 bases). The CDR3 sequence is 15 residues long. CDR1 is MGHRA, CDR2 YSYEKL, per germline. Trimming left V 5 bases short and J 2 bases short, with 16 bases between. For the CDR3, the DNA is TGCGCCAGCAGCTCCAGGGAAGCCCAACCCTACGAGCAGTACTTC. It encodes CASSSREAQPYEQYF.

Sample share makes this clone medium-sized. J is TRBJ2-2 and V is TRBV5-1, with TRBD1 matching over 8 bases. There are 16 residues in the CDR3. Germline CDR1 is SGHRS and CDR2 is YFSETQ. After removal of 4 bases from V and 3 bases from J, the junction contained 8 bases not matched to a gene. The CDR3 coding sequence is TGCGCCAGCAGCCCCTACAGGGGGGCTTACACCGGGGAGCTGTTTTTT. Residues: CASSPYRGAYTGELFF.

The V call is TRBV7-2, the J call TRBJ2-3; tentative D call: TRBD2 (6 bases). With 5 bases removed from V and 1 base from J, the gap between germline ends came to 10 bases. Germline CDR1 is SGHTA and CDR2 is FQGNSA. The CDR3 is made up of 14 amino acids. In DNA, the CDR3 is TGTGCCAGCAGCCGGAGGGACGGCACAGATACGCAGTATTTT. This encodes CASSRRDGTDTQYF.

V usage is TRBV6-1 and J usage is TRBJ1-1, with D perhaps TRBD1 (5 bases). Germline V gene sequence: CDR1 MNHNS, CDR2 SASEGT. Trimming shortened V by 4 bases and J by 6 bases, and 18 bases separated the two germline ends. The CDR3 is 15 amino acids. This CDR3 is CASSALTVQGSEAFF. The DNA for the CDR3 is TGTGCCAGCAGTGCGCTCACGGTGCAGGGCTCTGAAGCTTTCTTT.

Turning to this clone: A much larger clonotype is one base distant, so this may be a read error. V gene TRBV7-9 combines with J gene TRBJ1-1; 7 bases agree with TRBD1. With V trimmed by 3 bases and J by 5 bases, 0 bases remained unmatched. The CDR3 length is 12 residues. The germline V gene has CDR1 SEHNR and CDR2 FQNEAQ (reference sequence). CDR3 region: CASSLTGTEAFF. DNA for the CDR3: TGTGCCAGCAGCTTGACAGGGACTGAAGCTTTCTTT.

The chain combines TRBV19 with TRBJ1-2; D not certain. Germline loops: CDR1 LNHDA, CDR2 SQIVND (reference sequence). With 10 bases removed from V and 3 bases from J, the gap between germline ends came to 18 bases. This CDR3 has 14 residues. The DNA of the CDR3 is TGTGCCACCACTACCGACTTCCAGCACTATGGCTACACCTTC. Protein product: CATTTDFQHYGYTF.

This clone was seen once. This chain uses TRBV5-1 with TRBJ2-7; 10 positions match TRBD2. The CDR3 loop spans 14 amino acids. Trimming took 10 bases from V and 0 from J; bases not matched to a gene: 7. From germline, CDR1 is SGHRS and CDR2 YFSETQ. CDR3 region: CASSGGVSSYEQYF. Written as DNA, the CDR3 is TGCGCCTCAAGCGGGGGGGTTAGCTCCTACGAGCAGTACTTC.

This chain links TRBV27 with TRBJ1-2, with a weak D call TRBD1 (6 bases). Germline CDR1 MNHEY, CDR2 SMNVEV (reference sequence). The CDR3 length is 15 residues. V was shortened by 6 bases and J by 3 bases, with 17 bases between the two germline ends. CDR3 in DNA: TGTGCCAGCAGGCCCGCTAAGGGGGGGTACTATGGCTACACCTTC. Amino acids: CASRPAKGGYYGYTF.

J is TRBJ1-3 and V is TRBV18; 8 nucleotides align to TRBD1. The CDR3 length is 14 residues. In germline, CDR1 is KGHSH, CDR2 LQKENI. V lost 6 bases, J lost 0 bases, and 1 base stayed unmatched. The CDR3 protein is CASSTGVSGNTIYF. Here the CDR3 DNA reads TGTGCCAGCTCGACAGGGGTCTCTGGAAACACCATATATTTT.

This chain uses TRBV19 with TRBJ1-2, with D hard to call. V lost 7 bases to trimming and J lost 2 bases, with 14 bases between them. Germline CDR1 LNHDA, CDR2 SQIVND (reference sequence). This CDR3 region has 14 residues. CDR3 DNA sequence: TGTGCCAGTACCACCCCCGGGATCAACTATGGCTACACCTTC. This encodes CASTTPGINYGYTF.

The CDR3 loop is CASSLVRGAEREQYF. The CDR3 coding sequence is TGTGCCAGCAGCTTAGTCAGGGGCGCCGAGAGGGAGCAGTACTTC. V usage is TRBV5-5 and J usage is TRBJ2-7, with D possibly TRBD1 on 6 matching bases. CDR3 size: 15 residues. Germline V lookup: CDR1 SGHKS, CDR2 YYEKEE (reference sequence). With 2 bases removed from V and 7 bases from J, the gap between germline ends came to 19 bases.

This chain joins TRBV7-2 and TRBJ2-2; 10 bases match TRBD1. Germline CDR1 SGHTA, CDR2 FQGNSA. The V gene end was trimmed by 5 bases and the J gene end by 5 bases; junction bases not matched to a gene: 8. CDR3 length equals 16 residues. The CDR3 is CASSPGTGVTTGELFF. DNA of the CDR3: TGTGCCAGCAGCCCCGGGACAGGGGTTACGACCGGGGAGCTGTTTTTT. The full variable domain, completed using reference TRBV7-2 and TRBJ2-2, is GAGVSQSPSNKVTEKGKDVELRCDPISGHTALYWYRQSLGQGLEFLIYFQGNSAPDKSGLPSDRFSAERTGGSVSTLTIQRTQQEDSAVYLCASSPGTGVTTGELFFGEGSRLTVL.

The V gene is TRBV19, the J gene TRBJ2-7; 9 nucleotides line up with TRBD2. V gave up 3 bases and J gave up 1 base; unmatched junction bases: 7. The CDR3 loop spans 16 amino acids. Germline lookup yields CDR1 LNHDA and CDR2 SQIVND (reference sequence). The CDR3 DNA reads TGTGCCAGTAGTATCAGCGGGAGGTACGAGTCCTACGAGCAGTACTTC. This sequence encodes CASSISGRYESYEQYF.

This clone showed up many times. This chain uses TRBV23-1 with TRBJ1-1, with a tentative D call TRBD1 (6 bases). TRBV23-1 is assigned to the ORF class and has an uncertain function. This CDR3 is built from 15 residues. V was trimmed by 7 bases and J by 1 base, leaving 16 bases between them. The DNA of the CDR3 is TGCGCCAGCAATATAAAGCGGGGGCAGAACACTGAAGCTTTCTTT. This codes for CASNIKRGQNTEAFF.

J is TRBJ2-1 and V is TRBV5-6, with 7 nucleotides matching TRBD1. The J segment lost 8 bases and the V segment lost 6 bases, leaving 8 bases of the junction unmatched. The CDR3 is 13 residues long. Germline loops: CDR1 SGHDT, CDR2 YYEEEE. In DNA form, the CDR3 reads TGTGCCAGCAATCAGGGGGTATATTATGAGCAGTTCTTC. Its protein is CASNQGVYYEQFF.

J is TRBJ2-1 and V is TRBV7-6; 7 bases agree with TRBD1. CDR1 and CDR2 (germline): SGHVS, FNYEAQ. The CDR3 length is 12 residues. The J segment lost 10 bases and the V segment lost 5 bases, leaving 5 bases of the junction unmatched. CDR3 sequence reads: CASSETTGEQFF. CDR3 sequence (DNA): TGTGCCAGCAGCGAGACGACAGGGGAGCAGTTCTTC.

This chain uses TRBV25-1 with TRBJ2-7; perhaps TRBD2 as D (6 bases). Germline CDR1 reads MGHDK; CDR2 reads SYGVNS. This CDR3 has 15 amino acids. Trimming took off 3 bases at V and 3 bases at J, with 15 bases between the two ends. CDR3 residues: CASSDGGVIGYEQYF. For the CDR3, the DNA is TGTGCCAGCAGTGACGGAGGGGTTATTGGCTACGAGCAGTACTTC.

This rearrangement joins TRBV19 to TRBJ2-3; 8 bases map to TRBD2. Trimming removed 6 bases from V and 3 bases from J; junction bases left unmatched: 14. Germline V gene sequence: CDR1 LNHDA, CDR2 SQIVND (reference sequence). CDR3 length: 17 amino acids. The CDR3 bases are TGTGCCAGTAGCCTTCCCTCGGGGGGGGGACGGACAGATACGCAGTATTTT. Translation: CASSLPSGGGRTDTQYF. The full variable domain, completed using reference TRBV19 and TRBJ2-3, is DGGITQSPKYLFRKEGQNVTLSCEQNLNHDAMYWYRQDPGQGLRLIYYSQIVNDFQKGDIAEGYSVSREKKESFPLTVTSAQKNPTAFYLCASSLPSGGGRTDTQYFGPGTRLTVL.

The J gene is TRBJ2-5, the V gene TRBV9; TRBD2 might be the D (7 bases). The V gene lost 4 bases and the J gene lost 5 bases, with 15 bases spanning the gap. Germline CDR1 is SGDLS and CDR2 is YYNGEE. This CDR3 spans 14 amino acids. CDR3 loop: CASSPQEGGETQYF. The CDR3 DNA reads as TGTGCCAGCAGCCCTCAGGAGGGGGGGGAGACCCAGTACTTC.

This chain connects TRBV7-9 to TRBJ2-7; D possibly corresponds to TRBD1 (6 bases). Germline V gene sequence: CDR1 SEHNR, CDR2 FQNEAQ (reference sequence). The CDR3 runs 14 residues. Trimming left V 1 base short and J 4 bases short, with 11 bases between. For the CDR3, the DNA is TGTGCCAGCAGCTTAGGGGGCAGGGGTTACGAGCAGTACTTC. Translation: CASSLGGRGYEQYF.

The CDR3 sequence is CASSLVSGERLSYEQYF. The CDR3 nucleotides read TGTGCCAGCAGCTTAGTATCAGGGGAGAGGCTTTCCTACGAGCAGTACTTC. This chain uses TRBV7-9 with TRBJ2-7, with a tentative D call TRBD1 (6 bases). The CDR3 runs 17 residues. The V end was cut by 1 base, the J end by 1 base, with 17 bases between. Per the germline V gene, CDR1 is SEHNR and CDR2 is FQNEAQ (reference sequence).

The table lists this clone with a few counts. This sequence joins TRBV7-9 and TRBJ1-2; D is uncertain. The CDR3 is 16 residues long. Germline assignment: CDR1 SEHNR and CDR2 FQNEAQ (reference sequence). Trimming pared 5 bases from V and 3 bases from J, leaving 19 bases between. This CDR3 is CASSPSGGRIDYGYTF. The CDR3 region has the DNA TGTGCCAGCAGCCCGTCGGGAGGGCGAATAGACTATGGCTACACCTTC.

The CDR3 sequence: CASSQDYAAQPQHF. Written as DNA, the CDR3 is TGTGCCAGCAGCCAAGACTATGCCGCTCAGCCCCAGCATTTT. The chain has TRBV4-2 and TRBJ1-5; D call uncertain. The CDR3 is 14 residues long. Looked up from germline, CDR1 is LGHNA and CDR2 is YNFKEQ. The V gene lost 0 bases and the J gene lost 6 bases, with 9 bases spanning the gap.